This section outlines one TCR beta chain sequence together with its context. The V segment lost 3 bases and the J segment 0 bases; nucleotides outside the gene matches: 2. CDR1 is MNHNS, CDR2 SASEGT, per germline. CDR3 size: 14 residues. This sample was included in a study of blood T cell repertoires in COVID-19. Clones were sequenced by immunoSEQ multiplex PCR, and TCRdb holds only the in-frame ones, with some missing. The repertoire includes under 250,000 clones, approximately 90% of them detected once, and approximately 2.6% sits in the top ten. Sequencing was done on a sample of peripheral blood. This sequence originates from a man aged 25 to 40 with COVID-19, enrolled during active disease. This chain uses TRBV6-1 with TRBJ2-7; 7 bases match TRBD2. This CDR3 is CASSDGGSSYEQYF. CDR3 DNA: TGTGCCAGCAGTGATGGCGGGAGCTCCTACGAGCAGTACTTC.